This TCR beta chain was recovered during a study of T cells in localized non-small cell lung cancer. Study conclusions and caveats: An association was observed between higher blood T cell density and longer overall survival. Because researchers sequenced only one region of the tumor, heterogeneity is still possible. The greatest T cell clonality was found in uninvolved adjacent lung (higher than in tumor).

V shed 3 bases and J shed 4 bases, with 16 bases lying between them. This CDR3 has 16 residues. The germline CDR1 and CDR2 sequences are SGHNT and YENEEA. This clone is labeled large (0.1 to 1%). The target antigen is unknown. TCRdb keeps only in-frame clones here, not all; method: immunoSEQ multiplex PCR. Among 1,500 to 2,000 clones listed, roughly 19% were seen once. This specimen was normal lung tissue next to the tumor, taken before any cancer treatment. The source of this sequence is a male donor older than 55 with stage III squamous cell lung carcinoma. The genes are TRBV11-3 and TRBJ1-3; D is perhaps TRBD1 (6 bases). CDR3 protein: CASSLSGTRHGNTIYF. CDR3 coding DNA: TGTGCCAGCAGCTTGTCCGGGACACGACACGGAAACACCATATATTTT.